This entry concerns a single TCR beta chain. Enrolled during active infection, Seattle patients were then followed longitudinally. These data come from a study of blood T cell repertoires in COVID-19. In the study overall: The United States, Italy and Spain provided the acute and convalescent COVID-19 samples.

CDR1 ENHRY and CDR2 SYGVKD come from the germline V gene. After removal of 10 bases from V and 1 base from J, the junction contained 5 bases not matched to a gene. There are 13 residues in the CDR3. Per the original methods: From reference gene primer amplification, estimates of nucleated cell counts were derived. Libraries were prepared by immunoSEQ multiplex PCR; TCRdb keeps only in-frame clonotypes and omits some of them. Clone size and V and J calls were adopted from that table, with D and trimming inferred from the DNA. The table lists 250,000 to 350,000 clones, less than 85% of them singletons.

Sequenced: peripheral blood. The gene calls are TRBV10-3 and TRBJ1-2, with 8 nucleotides matching TRBD1. This TCR was sampled from a human donor with COVID-19, enrolled during active disease. The donor label of this sample is uncertain. The CDR3 protein is CATADRGNYGYTF. The CDR3, as DNA: TGTGCCACCGCAGACAGGGGTAACTATGGCTACACCTTC.